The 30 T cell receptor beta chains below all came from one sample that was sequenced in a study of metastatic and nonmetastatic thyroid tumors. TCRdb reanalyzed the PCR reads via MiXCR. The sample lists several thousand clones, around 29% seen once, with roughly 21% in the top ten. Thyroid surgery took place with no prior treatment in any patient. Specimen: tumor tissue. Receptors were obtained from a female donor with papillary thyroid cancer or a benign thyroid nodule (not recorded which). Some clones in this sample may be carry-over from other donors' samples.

CDR3 in amino acids: CASSLNEQYF. The CDR3 DNA is TGTGCCAGCAGTTTAAACGAGCAGTACTTC. V usage is TRBV27 and J usage is TRBJ2-7, with no clear D. This CDR3 spans 10 amino acids. The V gene lost 2 bases and the J gene lost 5 bases, with 1 base spanning the gap. From germline, CDR1 is MNHEY and CDR2 SMNVEV (reference sequence).

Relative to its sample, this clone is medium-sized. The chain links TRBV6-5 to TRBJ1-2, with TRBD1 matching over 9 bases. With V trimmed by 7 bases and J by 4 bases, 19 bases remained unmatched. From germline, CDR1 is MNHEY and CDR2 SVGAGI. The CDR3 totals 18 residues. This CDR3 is CASTPRPPDRGSTYGYTF. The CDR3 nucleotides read TGTGCCAGCACTCCCCGCCCCCCCGACAGGGGGTCCACCTATGGCTACACCTTC.

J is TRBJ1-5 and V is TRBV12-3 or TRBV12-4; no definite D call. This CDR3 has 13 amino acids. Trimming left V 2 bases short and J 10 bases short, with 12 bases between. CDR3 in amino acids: CASSLSTGYPQHF. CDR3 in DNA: TGTGCCAGCAGTTTATCGACGGGATATCCCCAGCATTTT.

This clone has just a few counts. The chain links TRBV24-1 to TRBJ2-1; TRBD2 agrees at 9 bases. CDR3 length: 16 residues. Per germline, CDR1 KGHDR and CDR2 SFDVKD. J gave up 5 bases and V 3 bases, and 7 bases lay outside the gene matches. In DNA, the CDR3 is TGTGCCACCAGTGATCCTCGGACTAGCGCACACAATGAGCAGTTCTTC. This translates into CATSDPRTSAHNEQFF.

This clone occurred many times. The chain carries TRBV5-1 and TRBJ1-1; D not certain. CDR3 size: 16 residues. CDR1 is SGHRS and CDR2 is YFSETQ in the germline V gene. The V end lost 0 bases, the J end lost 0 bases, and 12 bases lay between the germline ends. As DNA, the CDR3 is TGCGCCAGCAGCTTGGAGTATGGGTCGGTGAACACTGAAGCTTTCTTT. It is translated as CASSLEYGSVNTEAFF.

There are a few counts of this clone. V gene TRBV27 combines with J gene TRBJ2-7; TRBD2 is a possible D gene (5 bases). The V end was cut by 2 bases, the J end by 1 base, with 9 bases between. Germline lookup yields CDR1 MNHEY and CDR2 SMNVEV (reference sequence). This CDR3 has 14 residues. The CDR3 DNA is TGTGCCAGCAGTTTAATCCGGGATTCCTACGAGCAGTACTTC. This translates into CASSLIRDSYEQYF.

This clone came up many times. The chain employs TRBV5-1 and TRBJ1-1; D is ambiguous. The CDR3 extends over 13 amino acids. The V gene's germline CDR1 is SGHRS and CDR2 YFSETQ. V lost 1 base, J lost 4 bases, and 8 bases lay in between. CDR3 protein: CASSLTVGTEAFF. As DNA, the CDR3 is TGCGCCAGCAGCTTGACGGTGGGCACTGAAGCTTTCTTT.

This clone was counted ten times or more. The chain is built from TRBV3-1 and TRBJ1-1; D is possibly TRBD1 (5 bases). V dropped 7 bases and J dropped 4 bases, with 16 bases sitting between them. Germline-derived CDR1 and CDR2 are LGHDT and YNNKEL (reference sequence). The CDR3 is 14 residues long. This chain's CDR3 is CASKQKGRGTEAFF. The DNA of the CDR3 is TGTGCCAGCAAACAAAAGGGGAGGGGCACTGAAGCTTTCTTT.

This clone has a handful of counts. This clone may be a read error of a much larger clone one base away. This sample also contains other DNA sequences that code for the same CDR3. The CDR3 DNA sequence: TGCGCCACTACACTAGCGGGAGTGGGGGGAGAGACCCAGTGCTTC. Translated, it gives CATTLAGVGGETQCF. The chain has TRBV28 and TRBJ2-5, with 11 bases aligning to TRBD2. The CDR3 runs 15 residues. CDR1 is MDHEN and CDR2 is SYDVKM in the germline V gene.

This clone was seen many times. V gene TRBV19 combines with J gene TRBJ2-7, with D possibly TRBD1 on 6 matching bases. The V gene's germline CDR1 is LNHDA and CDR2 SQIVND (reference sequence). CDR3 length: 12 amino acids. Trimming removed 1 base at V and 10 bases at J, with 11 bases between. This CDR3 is CASSIGGHRQYF. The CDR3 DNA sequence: TGTGCCAGTAGTATAGGGGGACACCGCCAGTACTTC.

The CDR3 DNA reads as TGCAGTGCTACTAGGACTAGCGGGAGGGCCTATAACCACGAGCAGTACTTC. This gives the protein CSATRTSGRAYNHEQYF. The chain recombines TRBV20-1 with TRBJ2-7; 15 bases map to TRBD2. CDR1 is DFQATT and CDR2 is SNEGSKA in the germline V gene (reference sequence). J lost 5 bases, V lost 4 bases, and 12 bases had no gene match. The CDR3 runs 17 residues.

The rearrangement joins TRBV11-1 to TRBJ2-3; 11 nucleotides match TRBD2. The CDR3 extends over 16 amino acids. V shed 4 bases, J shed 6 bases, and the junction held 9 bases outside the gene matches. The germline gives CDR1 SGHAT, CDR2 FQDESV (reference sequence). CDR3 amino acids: CASSSWTSGPRDTQYF. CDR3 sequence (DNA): TGTGCCAGCAGCTCGTGGACTAGCGGGCCGAGGGATACGCAGTATTTT.

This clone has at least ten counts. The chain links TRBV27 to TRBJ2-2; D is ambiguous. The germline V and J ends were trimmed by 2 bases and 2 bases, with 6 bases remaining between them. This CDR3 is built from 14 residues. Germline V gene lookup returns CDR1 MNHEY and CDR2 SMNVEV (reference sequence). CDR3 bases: TGTGCCAGCAGTTTAATGGATAACACCGGGGAGCTGTTTTTT. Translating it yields CASSLMDNTGELFF.

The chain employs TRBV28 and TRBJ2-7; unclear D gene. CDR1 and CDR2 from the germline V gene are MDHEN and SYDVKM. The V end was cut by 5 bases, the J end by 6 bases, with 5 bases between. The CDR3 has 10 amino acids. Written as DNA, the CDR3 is TGTGCCAGCAGTGAATTCGAGCAGTACTTC. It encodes CASSEFEQYF.

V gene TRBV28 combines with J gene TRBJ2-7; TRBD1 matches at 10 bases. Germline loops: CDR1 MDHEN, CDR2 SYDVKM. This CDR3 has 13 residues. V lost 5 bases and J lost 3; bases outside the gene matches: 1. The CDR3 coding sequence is TGTGCCAGCAGTGGACAGGGGGGCTACGAGCAGTACTTC. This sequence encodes CASSGQGGYEQYF.

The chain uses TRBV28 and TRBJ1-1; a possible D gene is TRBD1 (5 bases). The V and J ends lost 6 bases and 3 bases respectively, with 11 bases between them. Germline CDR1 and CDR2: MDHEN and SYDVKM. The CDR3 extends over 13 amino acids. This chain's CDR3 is CASRGQGHTEAFF. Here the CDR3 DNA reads TGTGCCAGCAGGGGGCAGGGTCACACTGAAGCTTTCTTT.

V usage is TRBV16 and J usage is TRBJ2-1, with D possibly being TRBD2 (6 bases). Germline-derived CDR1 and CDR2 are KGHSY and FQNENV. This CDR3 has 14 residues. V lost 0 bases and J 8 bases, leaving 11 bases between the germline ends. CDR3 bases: TGTGCCAGCAGCCAATCCAGGGAGGAGGATGAGCAGTTCTTC. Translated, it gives CASSQSREEDEQFF.

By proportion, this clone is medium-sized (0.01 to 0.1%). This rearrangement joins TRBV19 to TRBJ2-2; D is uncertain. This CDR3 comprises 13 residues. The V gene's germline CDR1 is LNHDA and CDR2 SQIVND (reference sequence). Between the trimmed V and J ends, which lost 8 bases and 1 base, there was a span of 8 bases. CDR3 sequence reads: CASLPRNTGELFF. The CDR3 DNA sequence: TGTGCCAGTCTACCACGGAACACCGGGGAGCTGTTTTTT.

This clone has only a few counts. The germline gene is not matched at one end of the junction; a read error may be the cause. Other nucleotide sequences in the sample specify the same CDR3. In DNA form, the CDR3 reads TGTGCCAGCAGGCAGGAGGCCGGGGAGCTTTTTTTT. Its protein product is CASRQEAGELFF. This rearrangement joins TRBV28 to TRBJ2-2; tentatively, D is TRBD2 (5 bases). CDR1 and CDR2 (germline): MDHEN, SYDVKM. The CDR3 contains 12 residues.

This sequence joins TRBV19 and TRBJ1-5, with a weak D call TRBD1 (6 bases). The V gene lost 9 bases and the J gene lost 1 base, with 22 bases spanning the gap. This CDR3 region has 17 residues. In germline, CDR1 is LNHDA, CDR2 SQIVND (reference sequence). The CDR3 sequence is CASHRDRRYLSNQPQHF. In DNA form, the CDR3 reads TGTGCCAGCCACCGTGACAGGCGATACCTAAGCAATCAGCCCCAGCATTTT.

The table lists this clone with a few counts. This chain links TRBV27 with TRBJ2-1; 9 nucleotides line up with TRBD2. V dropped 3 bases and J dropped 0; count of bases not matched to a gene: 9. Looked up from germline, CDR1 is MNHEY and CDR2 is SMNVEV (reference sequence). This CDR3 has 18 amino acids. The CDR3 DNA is TGTGCCAGCAGTTTCCTAGCGGGATTCCTTAGCTCCTACAATGAGCAGTTCTTC. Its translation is CASSFLAGFLSSYNEQFF.

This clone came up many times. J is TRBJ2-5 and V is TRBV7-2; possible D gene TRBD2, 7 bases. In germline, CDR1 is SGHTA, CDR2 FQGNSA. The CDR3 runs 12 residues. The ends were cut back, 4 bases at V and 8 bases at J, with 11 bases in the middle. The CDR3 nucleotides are TGTGCCAGCAGCTGGGGCGGGGGCACCCAGTACTTC. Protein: CASSWGGGTQYF.

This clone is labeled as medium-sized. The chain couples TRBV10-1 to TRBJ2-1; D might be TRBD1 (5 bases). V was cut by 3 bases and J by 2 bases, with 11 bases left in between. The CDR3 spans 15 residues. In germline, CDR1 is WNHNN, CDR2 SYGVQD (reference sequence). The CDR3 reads CASSDQGLPYNEQFF. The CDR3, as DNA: TGCGCCAGCAGTGATCAGGGATTGCCCTACAATGAGCAGTTCTTC.

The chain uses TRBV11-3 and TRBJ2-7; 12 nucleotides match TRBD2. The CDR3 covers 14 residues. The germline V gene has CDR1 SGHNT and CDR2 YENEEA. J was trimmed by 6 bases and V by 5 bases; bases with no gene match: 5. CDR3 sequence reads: CASSRLAGESEQYF. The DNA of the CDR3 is TGTGCCAGCAGCCGACTAGCGGGAGAGAGCGAGCAGTACTTC.

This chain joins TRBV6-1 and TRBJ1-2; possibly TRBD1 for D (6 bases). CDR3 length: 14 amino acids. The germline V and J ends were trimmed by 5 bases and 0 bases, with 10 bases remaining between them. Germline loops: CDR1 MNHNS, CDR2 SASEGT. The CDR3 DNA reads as TGTGCCAGCAGTCCTGACAGGACTAACTATGGCTACACCTTC. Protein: CASSPDRTNYGYTF.

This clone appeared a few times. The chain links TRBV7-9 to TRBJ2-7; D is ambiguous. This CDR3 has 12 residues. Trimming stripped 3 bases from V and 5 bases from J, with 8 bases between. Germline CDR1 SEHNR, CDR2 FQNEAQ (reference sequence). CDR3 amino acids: CASSFSGDEQYF. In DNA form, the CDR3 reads TGTGCCAGCAGCTTCTCTGGGGACGAGCAGTACTTC.

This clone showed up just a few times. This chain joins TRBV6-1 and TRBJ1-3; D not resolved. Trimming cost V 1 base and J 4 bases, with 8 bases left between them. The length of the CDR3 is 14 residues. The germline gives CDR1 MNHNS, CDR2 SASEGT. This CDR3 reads CASSEGTEGNTIYF. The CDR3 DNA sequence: TGTGCCAGCAGTGAAGGAACAGAAGGAAACACCATATATTTT.

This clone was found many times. CDR3 protein: CASRADGTGWTETQYF. CDR3 DNA sequence: TGTGCCAGCAGAGCAGACGGGACAGGGTGGACAGAGACCCAGTACTTC. The chain links TRBV7-9 to TRBJ2-5; 9 bases fit TRBD1. V shed 6 bases and J 4 bases; nucleotides not matched to a gene: 12. The V gene's germline CDR1 is SEHNR and CDR2 FQNEAQ (reference sequence). The CDR3 length is 16 residues.

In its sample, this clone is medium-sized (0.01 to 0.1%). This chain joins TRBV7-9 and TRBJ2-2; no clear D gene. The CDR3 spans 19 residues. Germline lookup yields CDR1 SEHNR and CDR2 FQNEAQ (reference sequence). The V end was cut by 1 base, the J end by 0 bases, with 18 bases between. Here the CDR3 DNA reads TGTGCCAGCAGCTTAGGCGCCAGGAGCCCAACTACGAACACCGGGGAGCTGTTTTTT. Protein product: CASSLGARSPTTNTGELFF.

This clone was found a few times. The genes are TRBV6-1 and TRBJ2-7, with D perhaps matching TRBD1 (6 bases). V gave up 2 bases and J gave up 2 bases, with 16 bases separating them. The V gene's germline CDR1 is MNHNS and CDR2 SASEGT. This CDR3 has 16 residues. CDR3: CASSELDSLTTYEQYF. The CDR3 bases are TGTGCCAGCAGTGAACTGGACAGCTTAACCACCTACGAGCAGTACTTC.